This entry concerns a single T cell receptor (beta chain). Its antigen is currently not known. No quality values exist for individual bases; no much larger clone is one base distant. The immunoSEQ assay, a bias-controlled multiplex PCR using V- and J-specific primers, was used to amplify TCR beta CDR3 regions from genomic DNA. A second PCR step added a proprietary barcode and Illumina adapter sequences to the CDR3 amplicons. An Illumina MiSeq instrument was used for sequencing of the CDR3 libraries. The study's processing was this. Export and quality control were done with immunoSEQ Analyzer 3.0, while downstream analyses used R Bioconductor and Immunarch. Only productive rearrangements in the normalized downsampled data set went into calculating the repertoire metrics. In the normalized cohort, clonotypes with more than 5 templates were defined as pathologically expanded. The Inverse Simpson Index was used to measure repertoire diversity. To capture all clonotypes, CMV-specificity analyses were performed on the non-normalized data set. The immuneACCESS repertoire file appears here via TCRdb, limited to in-frame rearrangements. These files lack a portion of the clones; in checked studies, under half of the deficit traces to unresolved V genes, and the cause of the others is not known. V, J and clone size are taken as reported in that table, and D and trimming were inferred from the DNA itself. Counted in this sample were around 80,000 clones; about 95% of them appeared once. The biggest ten clones account for about 1.8% of the sample.

The sample's time point label, in plain terms: recipient sample about 28 days before transplant, after cytoreduction. Blood samples were obtained from recipients approximately 28 days before transplant and at days 30, 100 and 180 after transplant. Nuclei Lysis Solution was used to extract genomic DNA from fresh or cryopreserved unfractionated peripheral blood mononuclear cells. These data belong to a study of T cell clonotyping in hematopoietic cell transplantation (dated by TCRdb to the early 2020s). Context from the whole study: Recipient samples taken before transplant were collected after cytoreduction. The study collected some 140 blood samples from 35 consecutive transplant recipients and their related donors. Recruitment of patients was conducted between 2015 and January 2017, and follow-up was continued until late 2020 or death. What the authors observed across the whole study: Inverse Simpson Index values from donors and from recipients before transplant predicted broader TCR repertoire diversity after transplant. Recipient repertoires showed only a small fraction of overlap with donor repertoires, and over 95% appeared de novo at the given depth. The sample size was limited, and because cells were not sorted, the contributions of CD4 and CD8 repertoires could not be separated. After transplant, TCR diversity in recipients dropped, and pathologically expanded clonotypes climbed progressively between day 30 and day 180.

The CDR3 spans 12 residues, from the cysteine through the phenylalanine. Solely the CDR3 DNA is kept, with 36 bases framed from the first base. Reading the germline V gene gives CDR1 SGHAT and CDR2 FQNNGV. Deletion took 5 bases off V and 6 bases off J, with a span of 11 bases between the germline ends. This TCR was sampled from a woman aged 45-60 years with acute myeloid leukemia. Some clones in this sample may be carry-over from other donors' samples. This chain joins TRBV11-2 to TRBJ2-7; the D gene identity is not certain. Material: peripheral blood mononuclear cells, obtained before stem cell transplant. The DNA sequence is TGTGCCAGCAGCCCGATCGGCAGCGAGCAGTACTTC. It is translated as CASSPIGSEQYF.